A selection of T cell receptor beta chains follows, all from one sample in a study of control samples from healthy donors and cancer patients. This table comes from immunoSEQ multiplex PCR, and its TCRdb copy is limited to in-frame clones, with some not included. The sample yields over 40,000 clones, more than 70% seen once. The sample comprised PBMCs. All receptors derive from a man between 45 and 60 years old with head and neck cancer. CDR3s include the opening cysteine and the closing phenylalanine or tryptophan. Each record gives: D gene, CDR3 length, J gene, clone size, V gene, CDR3 protein, CDR3 DNA. D genes are given only for firm matches. Size values are once, few and many counts, or a class for expanded clones, and some rows have none.

D: NA
length: 14
J: TRBJ1-1
size: once
V: TRBV9
CDR3: CASSVEPGRTEAFF
DNA: TGTGCCAGCAGCGTAGAGCCGGGACGCACTGAAGCTTTCTTT

D: NA
length: 12
J: TRBJ2-2
size: NA
V: TRBV7-2
CDR3: CASSLAGRELFF
DNA: TGTGCCAGCAGCTTAGCTGGGAGGGAGCTGTTTTTT

D: NA
length: 13
J: TRBJ1-6
size: NA
V: TRBV15
CDR3: CATSRLNNSPLHF
DNA: TGTGCCACCAGCAGGCTGAATAATTCACCCCTCCACTTT

D: TRBD1
length: 14
J: TRBJ2-3
size: NA
V: TRBV19
CDR3: CASTSGTGGDTQYF
DNA: TGTGCCAGTACTTCCGGGACAGGAGGAGATACGCAGTATTTT

D: NA
length: 16
J: TRBJ2-1
size: NA
V: TRBV10-2
CDR3: CASSSVGATSYNEQFF
DNA: TGCGCCAGCAGCTCAGTCGGGGCCACCTCCTACAATGAGCAGTTCTTC

D: TRBD1
length: 19
J: TRBJ1-3
size: NA
V: TRBV19
CDR3: CASTPLRLGDSHSGNTIYF
DNA: TGTGCCAGTACCCCGCTTAGGCTCGGGGACAGTCATTCTGGAAACACCATATATTTT

D: NA
length: 13
J: TRBJ2-3
size: NA
V: TRBV11-2
CDR3: CASSSLGTDTQYF
DNA: TGTGCCAGCAGCAGTCTTGGCACAGATACGCAGTATTTT

D: NA
length: 13
J: TRBJ1-6
size: once
V: TRBV7-2
CDR3: CASSLENNSPLHF
DNA: TGTGCCAGCAGCTTAGAAAATAATTCACCCCTCCACTTT

D: NA
length: 14
J: TRBJ1-1
size: NA
V: TRBV5-1
CDR3: CASSLELGRAEAFF
DNA: TGCGCCAGCAGCTTGGAATTGGGGAGGGCTGAAGCTTTCTTT

D: NA
length: 13
J: TRBJ1-3
size: NA
V: TRBV12-3/TRBV12-4
CDR3: CASAGETGNTIYF
DNA: TGTGCCAGCGCGGGGGAAACTGGAAACACCATATATTTT

D: TRBD2
length: 15
J: TRBJ2-7
size: NA
V: TRBV6-5
CDR3: CASSYSLAGGYEQYF
DNA: TGTGCCAGCAGTTACTCGCTAGCGGGAGGCTACGAGCAGTACTTC

D: TRBD1
length: 15
J: TRBJ1-6
size: NA
V: TRBV7-2
CDR3: CASSLWDSLNSPLHF
DNA: TGTGCCAGCAGCTTATGGGACAGCCTTAATTCACCCCTCCACTTT

D: NA
length: 12
J: TRBJ2-1
size: NA
V: TRBV12-5
CDR3: CASGLELVEQFF
DNA: TGTGCTAGTGGTTTGGAGCTCGTGGAGCAGTTCTTC

D: TRBD1
length: 15
J: TRBJ2-7
size: once
V: TRBV11-1
CDR3: CASSLRGQGNYEQYF
DNA: TGTGCCAGCAGCTTAAGGGGACAGGGTAACTACGAGCAGTACTTC

D: TRBD1
length: 14
J: TRBJ1-3
size: NA
V: TRBV29-1
CDR3: CSFSGGNSGNTIYF
DNA: TGCAGCTTCTCAGGGGGTAACTCTGGAAACACCATATATTTT

D: NA
length: 14
J: TRBJ2-1
size: once
V: TRBV27
CDR3: CASSLSGSVNEQFF
DNA: TGTGCCAGCAGTTTATCGGGGTCCGTCAATGAGCAGTTCTTC

D: NA
length: 11
J: TRBJ2-7
size: NA
V: TRBV9
CDR3: CASSRDREQYF
DNA: TGTGCCAGCAGCCGGGACCGCGAGCAGTACTTC

D: NA
length: 16
J: TRBJ2-3
size: NA
V: TRBV6-5
CDR3: CASSYGTGEFTDTQYF
DNA: TGTGCCAGCAGTTACGGGACGGGAGAATTTACAGATACGCAGTATTTT

D: TRBD2
length: 15
J: TRBJ2-5
size: NA
V: TRBV2
CDR3: CASNPSGGPKETQYF
DNA: TGTGCCAGCAACCCCAGCGGGGGGCCCAAAGAGACCCAGTACTTC

D: NA
length: 15
J: TRBJ1-2
size: NA
V: TRBV3-1/TRBV3-2
CDR3: CASSQWSDLGYGYTF
DNA: TGTGCCAGCAGCCAATGGTCAGACTTGGGGTATGGCTACACCTTC

D: TRBD2
length: 16
J: TRBJ2-1
size: NA
V: TRBV7-2
CDR3: CASSLDSLGGINEQFF
DNA: TGTGCCAGCAGCTTAGATTCACTGGGGGGGATAAATGAGCAGTTCTTC

D: TRBD1
length: 13
J: TRBJ1-1
size: NA
V: TRBV7-9
CDR3: CASSPTGGTEAFF
DNA: TGTGCCAGCAGCCCTACAGGGGGCACTGAAGCTTTCTTT

D: NA
length: 14
J: TRBJ1-1
size: NA
V: TRBV19
CDR3: CASSTRQENTEAFF
DNA: TGTGCCAGTAGTACCCGACAGGAGAACACTGAAGCTTTCTTT

D: NA
length: 13
J: TRBJ1-1
size: NA
V: TRBV5-5
CDR3: CASSPTLNTEAFF
DNA: TGTGCCAGCAGCCCGACACTGAACACTGAAGCTTTCTTT

D: TRBD2
length: 17
J: TRBJ2-3
size: once
V: TRBV12-5
CDR3: CASGLGLLAGDTDTQYF
DNA: TGTGCTAGTGGTTTGGGTCTGCTAGCGGGGGATACAGATACGCAGTATTTT

D: NA
length: 14
J: TRBJ1-6
size: NA
V: TRBV11-2
CDR3: CASSPWTANSPLHF
DNA: TGTGCCAGCAGCCCTTGGACAGCCAATTCACCCCTCCACTTT

D: NA
length: 13
J: TRBJ2-7
size: NA
V: TRBV7-2
CDR3: CASSLDFLGEQYF
DNA: TGTGCCAGCAGCTTAGATTTCTTAGGCGAGCAGTACTTC

D: TRBD1
length: 16
J: TRBJ1-2
size: NA
V: TRBV4-1
CDR3: CASSQEEGALPYGYTF
DNA: TGCGCCAGCAGCCAAGAAGAGGGGGCCTTGCCCTATGGCTACACCTTC

D: TRBD1
length: 13
J: TRBJ2-7
size: once
V: TRBV2
CDR3: CASSGQGQHEQYF
DNA: TGTGCCAGCAGTGGACAGGGTCAACACGAGCAGTACTTC

D: NA
length: 16
J: TRBJ2-3
size: NA
V: TRBV15
CDR3: CATSRWQDLELDTQYF
DNA: TGTGCCACCAGCAGATGGCAGGACCTCGAGTTAGATACGCAGTATTTT

D: NA
length: 12
J: TRBJ2-1
size: NA
V: TRBV6-2/TRBV6-3
CDR3: CASSAGHNEQFF
DNA: TGTGCCAGCAGTGCCGGACACAATGAGCAGTTCTTC

D: TRBD2
length: 16
J: TRBJ2-2
size: NA
V: TRBV4-3
CDR3: CASSQLAGGNTGELFF
DNA: TGCGCCAGCAGCCAATTAGCGGGGGGGAACACCGGGGAGCTGTTTTTT

D: NA
length: 14
J: TRBJ2-7
size: few
V: TRBV6-5
CDR3: CASSYSAGAYEQYF
DNA: TGTGCCAGCAGTTACTCAGCAGGGGCCTACGAGCAGTACTTC

D: TRBD2
length: 16
J: TRBJ2-1
size: NA
V: TRBV28
CDR3: CASQSPSGGRYNEQFF
DNA: TGTGCCAGCCAAAGCCCTAGCGGGGGGCGATACAATGAGCAGTTCTTC

D: TRBD1
length: 15
J: TRBJ1-2
size: NA
V: TRBV6-6
CDR3: CASSNAGGGVGGYTF
DNA: TGTGCCAGCAGTAACGCAGGGGGTGGGGTGGGTGGCTACACCTTC

D: TRBD1
length: 13
J: TRBJ2-7
size: NA
V: TRBV19
CDR3: CASSAGQGLEQYF
DNA: TGTGCCAGTAGTGCCGGACAGGGTCTCGAGCAGTACTTC

D: NA
length: 16
J: TRBJ1-5
size: NA
V: TRBV5-1
CDR3: CASSLAREGSNQPQHF
DNA: TGCGCCAGCAGCTTGGCTAGGGAGGGTAGCAATCAGCCCCAGCATTTT